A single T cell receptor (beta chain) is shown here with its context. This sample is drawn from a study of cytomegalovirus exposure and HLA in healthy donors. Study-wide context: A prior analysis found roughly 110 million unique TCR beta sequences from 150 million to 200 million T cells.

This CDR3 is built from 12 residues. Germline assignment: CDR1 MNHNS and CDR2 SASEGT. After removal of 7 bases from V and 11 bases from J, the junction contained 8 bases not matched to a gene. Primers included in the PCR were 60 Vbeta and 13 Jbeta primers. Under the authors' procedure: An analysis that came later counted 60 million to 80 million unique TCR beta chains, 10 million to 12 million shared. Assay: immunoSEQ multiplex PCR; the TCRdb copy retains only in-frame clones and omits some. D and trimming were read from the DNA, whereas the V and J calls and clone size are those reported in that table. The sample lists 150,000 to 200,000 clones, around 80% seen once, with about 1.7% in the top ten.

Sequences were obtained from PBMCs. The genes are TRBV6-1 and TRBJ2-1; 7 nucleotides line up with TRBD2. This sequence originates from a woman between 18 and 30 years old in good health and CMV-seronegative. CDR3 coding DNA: TGTGCCAGCACTGATAGCGGGTTTCAGCAGTTCTTC. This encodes CASTDSGFQQFF.